In its sample, the clone carrying this T cell receptor (beta chain) was seen a few times. Its specificity is not known. Trimming cost V 2 bases and J 0 bases, with 7 bases left between them. Germline lookup yields CDR1 MNHNS and CDR2 SASEGT. The CDR3 runs 14 residues. UMIs were added to TCR cDNA along with a universal primer site when it was made by 5'RACE template switching. TCRdb recomputed calls from the 5' RACE reads with MiXCR, one row per CDR3 protein. The sample comprises roughly 120,000 distinct CDR3 sequences, 6% to 8% of which are singletons, and around 2.3% rests with the top ten. This specimen belongs to a study of T cells after yellow fever vaccination. Study results and limitations: The study noted that FACS-sorted repertoires could contain abundant clonotypes contaminating from the bulk population. Clonotypes found in both CD4 and CD8 compartments made up a small share. Post-booster repertoires contained most primary-vaccination clones again (roughly 95% CD4, roughly 90% CD8).

This sequence originates from a man younger than 30 who received the YFV17D yellow fever vaccine. The specimen comprised CD4+ T cells sorted from PBMCs, sampled 10 days after the first yellow fever vaccination. V is TRBV6-1 and J is TRBJ1-1; D uncertain. The DNA for the CDR3 is TGTGCCAGCAGTGAACTGATTATGAACACTGAAGCTTTCTTT. Translating it yields CASSELIMNTEAFF.